Included here is one TCR beta chain sequence, with context. Produced via immunoSEQ multiplex PCR; TCRdb's table is partial and in-frame only. The sample has 45,000 to 60,000 clones, about 93% seen once. This record comes from a study of control samples from healthy donors and cancer patients. This CDR3 spans 16 amino acids. J lost 5 bases, V lost 3 bases, and 8 bases had no gene match. Germline V gene sequence: CDR1 SGHDT, CDR2 YYEEEE. The sequenced sample was blood. The chain links TRBV5-6 to TRBJ1-5, with 10 bases fitting TRBD1. The receptor comes from a man aged 30 to 39 in good health. The CDR3 reads CASSSSTGGSYQPQHF. The CDR3, as DNA: TGTGCCAGCAGCTCCTCGACAGGGGGCAGTTATCAGCCCCAGCATTTT.